The present T cell receptor beta chain was sequenced within a study of blood T cells in healthy people across ages (dated by TCRdb to the mid-2010s). For the study in its entirety: In model experiments, roughly one uniquely barcoded TCR beta cDNA molecule per two T cells was captured by template switching. The donors were split into four age groups: young (average 16 years), middle-aged (39), aged (approximately 60) and long-lived (over 80). To avoid experimental bias, donors of different ages were randomly spread across the sequencing lanes. For two donors (one aged 18 to 29 and one aged 80 or older), the study analyzed two additional independent replicas of 1 million unique cDNA reads from the same blood draw. The study measured age-related changes in TCR beta repertoire diversity using deep sequencing normalized with unique cDNA molecular identifiers.

Library preparation was by 5' RACE. For sequencing, an Illumina HiSeq 2500 was employed. A second PCR of roughly 6 to 12 cycles was performed with a sample-barcoded 5' primer and a J-beta primer mix. Each TCR beta cDNA molecule received a unique molecular identifier from a template-switch 5' adaptor carrying 12 random nucleotides. At least 2.5 million CDR3-containing paired-end reads were obtained from each sample. First-strand cDNA was synthesized from all RNA with the Mint cDNA synthesis kit, primed by a TRBC-specific oligonucleotide. Following uracil-DNA glycosylase treatment, a first 18-cycle PCR with universal primers M1SS and BC2_uni_R was performed on all cDNA. As for the original processing: For normalization, 1 million high-quality reads were randomly selected from each sample, with every read carrying a distinct molecular identifier. Reads with shared molecular identifiers were discarded instead of being binned into consensus sequences. CDR3 identification, clonotype clustering and error correction used MiTCR with a Q25 quality threshold and the strictest error-elimination algorithm. A nonparametric unseen species model using Euler transformation provided a lower-bound estimate of total TCR beta diversity. The raw public data were reprocessed by TCRdb itself: fastp quality trimming at Q25, MiXCR clonotype calling, in-frame beta chains only. Entries are consolidated by CDR3 protein sequence, retaining the most common genes and DNA. The V and J calls shown here were made by TCRdb, not taken from the authors' results. The table for this sample lists about 900,000 distinct CDR3 sequences; about 48% of them were counted only once. The biggest ten clones account for 13% of the sample.

Overall study outcomes, separate from this receptor: Compared with the aged group, more naive CD4+ T cells, fewer expanded clones and increased TCR diversity were shown by the long-lived group, suggesting age selection. Observed TCR beta diversity correlated strongly with the percentage of naive T cells measured by flow cytometry. Conclusive comparison of naive and antigen-experienced compartments was prevented by the profiling of bulk unsorted PBMCs. As age increased, observed TCR beta diversity per million T cells dropped in a roughly linear way, and a significant reduction was already evident by age approximately 40. Donor CMV infection status was unknown, potentially confounding age-related changes in expanded clonotypes. Estimates of total diversity based on one million sequenced T cells were regarded as lower bounds and as underestimates.

Compared with germline, V lacks 4 bases and J lacks 4 bases; bases without a gene match: 6. CDR1 and CDR2, per the germline V gene, are MNHEY and SVGAGI. There are 15 amino acids in the CDR3, from cysteine to phenylalanine inclusive. The CDR3 DNA has 45 bases and is translated from base 1. As for this clonotype: What this receptor recognizes is not known. No much larger clonotype is one base removed from it; base qualities were not supplied.

The 39 donors, aged about 6 to 100 years, were systemically healthy Caucasian individuals from Russia. Each donor gave about 9.7 milliliters of peripheral blood, drawn into EDTA-treated Vacutainer tubes. Ficoll-Paque density-gradient centrifugation was used to isolate PBMCs, with at least 7 million per sample. Total RNA, at least 6 micrograms per sample, was extracted from PBMCs with Trizol reagent. For every donor, an aliquot of PBMCs went through flow cytometry to measure the percentages of naive CD45RAhigh/CD27high T cells. This TCR came from a man aged 25-45 years in good health. Source material: blood. Recombination joined TRBV6-5 with TRBJ2-2, with 7 junctional bases fitting TRBD2. The CDR3 region reads CASSSAWGGTGELFF. The DNA sequence reads TGTGCCAGCAGTTCCGCGTGGGGGGGCACCGGGGAGCTGTTTTTT.